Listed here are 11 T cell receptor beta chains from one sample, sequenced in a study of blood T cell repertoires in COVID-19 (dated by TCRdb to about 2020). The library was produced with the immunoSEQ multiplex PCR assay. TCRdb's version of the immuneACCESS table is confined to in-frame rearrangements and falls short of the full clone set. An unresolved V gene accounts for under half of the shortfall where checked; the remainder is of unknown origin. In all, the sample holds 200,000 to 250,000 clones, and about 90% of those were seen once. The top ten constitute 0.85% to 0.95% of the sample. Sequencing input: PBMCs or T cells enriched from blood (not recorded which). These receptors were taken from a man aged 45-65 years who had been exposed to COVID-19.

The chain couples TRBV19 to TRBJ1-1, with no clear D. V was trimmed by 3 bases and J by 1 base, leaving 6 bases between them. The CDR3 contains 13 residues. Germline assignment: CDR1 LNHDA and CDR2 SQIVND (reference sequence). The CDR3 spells CASSMVGNTEAFF. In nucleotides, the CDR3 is TGTGCCAGTAGTATGGTCGGGAACACTGAAGCTTTCTTT. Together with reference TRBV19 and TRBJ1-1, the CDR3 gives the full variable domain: DGGITQSPKYLFRKEGQNVTLSCEQNLNHDAMYWYRQDPGQGLRLIYYSQIVNDFQKGDIAEGYSVSREKKESFPLTVTSAQKNPTAFYLCASSMVGNTEAFFGQGTRLTVV.

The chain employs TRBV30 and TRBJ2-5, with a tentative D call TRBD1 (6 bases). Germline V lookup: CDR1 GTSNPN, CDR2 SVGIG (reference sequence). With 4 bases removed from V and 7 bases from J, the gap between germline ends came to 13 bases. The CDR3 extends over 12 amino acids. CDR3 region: CAWMTGRGTQYF. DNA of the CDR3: TGTGCCTGGATGACAGGACGTGGGACCCAGTACTTC. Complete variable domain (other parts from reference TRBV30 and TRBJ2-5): SQTIHQWPATLVQPVGSPLSLECTVEGTSNPNLYWYRQAAGRGLQLLFYSVGIGQISSEVPQNLSASRPQDRQFILSSKKLLLSDSGFYLCAWMTGRGTQYFGPGTRLLVL.

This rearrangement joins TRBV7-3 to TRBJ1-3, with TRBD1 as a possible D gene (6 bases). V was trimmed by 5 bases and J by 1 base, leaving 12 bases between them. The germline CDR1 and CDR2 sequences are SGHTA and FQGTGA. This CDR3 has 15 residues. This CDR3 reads CASSKTGRSGNTIYF. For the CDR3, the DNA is TGTGCCAGCAGCAAAACAGGGAGATCTGGAAACACCATATATTTT.

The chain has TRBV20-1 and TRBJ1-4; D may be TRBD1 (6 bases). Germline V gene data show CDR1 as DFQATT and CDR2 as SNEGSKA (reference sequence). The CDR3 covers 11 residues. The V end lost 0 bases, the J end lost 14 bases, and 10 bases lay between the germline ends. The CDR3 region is CSARDGQKLFF. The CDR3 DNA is TGCAGTGCTAGAGATGGACAGAAGCTGTTTTTT.

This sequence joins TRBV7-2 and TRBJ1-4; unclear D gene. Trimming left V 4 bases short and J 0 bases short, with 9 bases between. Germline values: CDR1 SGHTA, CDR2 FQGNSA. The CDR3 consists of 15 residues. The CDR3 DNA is TGTGCCAGCAGCTCCACTCCTGCAACTAATGAAAAACTGTTTTTT. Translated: CASSSTPATNEKLFF.

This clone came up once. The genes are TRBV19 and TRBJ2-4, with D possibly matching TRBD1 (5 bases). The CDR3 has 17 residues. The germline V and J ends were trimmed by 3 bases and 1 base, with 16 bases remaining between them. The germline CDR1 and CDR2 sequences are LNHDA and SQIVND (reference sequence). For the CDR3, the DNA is TGTGCCAGTAGTATCGAGGTAGGGGCAGGGGCCAAAAACATTCAGTACTTC. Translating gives CASSIEVGAGAKNIQYF.

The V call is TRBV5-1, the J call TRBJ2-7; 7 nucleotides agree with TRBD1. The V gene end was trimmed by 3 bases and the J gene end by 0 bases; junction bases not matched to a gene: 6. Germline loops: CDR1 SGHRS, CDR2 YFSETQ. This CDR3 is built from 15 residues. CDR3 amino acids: CASSWGTDSSYEQYF. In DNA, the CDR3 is TGCGCCAGCAGCTGGGGGACAGATAGCTCCTACGAGCAGTACTTC.

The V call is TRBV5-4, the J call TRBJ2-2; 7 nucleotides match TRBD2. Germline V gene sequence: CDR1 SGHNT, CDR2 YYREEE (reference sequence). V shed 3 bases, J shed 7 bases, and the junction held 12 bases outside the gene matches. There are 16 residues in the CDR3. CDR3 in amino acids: CASSSKRGERGGELFF. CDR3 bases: TGTGCCAGCAGCTCGAAACGGGGGGAACGAGGCGGGGAGCTGTTTTTT.

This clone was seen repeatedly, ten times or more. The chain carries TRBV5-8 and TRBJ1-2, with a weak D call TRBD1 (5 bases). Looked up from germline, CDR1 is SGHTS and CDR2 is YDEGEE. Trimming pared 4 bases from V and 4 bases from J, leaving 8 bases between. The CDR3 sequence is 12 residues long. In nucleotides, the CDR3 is TGTGCCAGCAGCCAAGACAGCTATGGCTACACCTTC. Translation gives CASSQDSYGYTF. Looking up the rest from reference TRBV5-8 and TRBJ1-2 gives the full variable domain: EAGVTQSPTHLIKTRGQQATLRCSPISGHTSVYWYQQALGLGLQFLLWYDEGEERNRGNFPPRFSGRQFPNYSSELNVNALELEDSALYLCASSQDSYGYTFGSGTRLTVV.

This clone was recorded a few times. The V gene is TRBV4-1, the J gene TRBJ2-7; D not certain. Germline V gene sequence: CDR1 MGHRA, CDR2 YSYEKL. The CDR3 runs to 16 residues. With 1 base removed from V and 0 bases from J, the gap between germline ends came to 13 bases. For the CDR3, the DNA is TGCGCCAGCAGCCAAGGTTATTCTACGAGCTCCTACGAGCAGTACTTC. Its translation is CASSQGYSTSSYEQYF.

CDR3 sequence (DNA): TGTGCCAGCAGCCAAGGGACAGGAATAGCTTTCTTT. Its translation is CASSQGTGIAFF. The chain is built from TRBV3-1 (or the pseudogene TRBV3-2) and TRBJ1-1, with TRBD1 matching 7 bases. Germline loops: CDR1 LGHDT, CDR2 YNNKEL (reference sequence). CDR3 length: 12 residues. J gave up 10 bases and V 1 base, and 3 bases lay outside the gene matches.